The table lists the clone carrying this T cell receptor (beta chain) with a count of one. These data come from a study of T cell responses to AZD1222 COVID-19 vaccine. Germline V gene lookup returns CDR1 SGHAT and CDR2 FQNNGV. Trimming at V came to 2 bases and at J to 4 bases, leaving 7 bases not matched to a gene. This CDR3 comprises 15 residues. Some clones are missing from TCRdb's copy, which holds only in-frame ones; the method was immunoSEQ multiplex PCR. The sample includes 130,000 or so clones, about 94% of them seen just once. Sequenced material: peripheral blood, taken 28 days after the second AZD1222 dose. This clonotype was obtained from an adult who received the AZD1222 COVID-19 vaccine. The chain couples TRBV11-2 to TRBJ1-2, with 7 positions matching TRBD1. The DNA of the CDR3 is TGTGCCAGCAGCTTATCCCCCACAGGGGTCTATGGCTACACCTTC. Translation gives CASSLSPTGVYGYTF.